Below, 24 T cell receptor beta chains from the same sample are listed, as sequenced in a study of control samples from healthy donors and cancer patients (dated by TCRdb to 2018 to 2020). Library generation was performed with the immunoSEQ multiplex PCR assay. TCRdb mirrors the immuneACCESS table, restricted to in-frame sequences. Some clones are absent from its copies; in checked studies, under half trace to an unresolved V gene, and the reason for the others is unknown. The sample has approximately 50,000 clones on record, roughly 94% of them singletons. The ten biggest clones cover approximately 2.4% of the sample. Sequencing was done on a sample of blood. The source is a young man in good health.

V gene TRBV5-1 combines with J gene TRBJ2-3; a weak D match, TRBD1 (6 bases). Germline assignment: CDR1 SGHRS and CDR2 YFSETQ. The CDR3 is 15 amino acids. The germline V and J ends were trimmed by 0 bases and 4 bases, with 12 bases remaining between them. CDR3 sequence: CASSLVGGRADTQYF. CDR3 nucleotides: TGCGCCAGCAGCTTGGTAGGGGGTAGGGCAGATACGCAGTATTTT.

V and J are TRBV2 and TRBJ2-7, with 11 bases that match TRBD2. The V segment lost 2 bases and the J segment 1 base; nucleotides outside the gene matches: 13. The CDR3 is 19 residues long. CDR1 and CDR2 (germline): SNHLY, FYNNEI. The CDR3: CASSELGGLAGRTSYEQYF. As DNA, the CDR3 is TGTGCCAGCAGTGAATTAGGTGGACTAGCGGGCAGGACTTCCTACGAGCAGTACTTC.

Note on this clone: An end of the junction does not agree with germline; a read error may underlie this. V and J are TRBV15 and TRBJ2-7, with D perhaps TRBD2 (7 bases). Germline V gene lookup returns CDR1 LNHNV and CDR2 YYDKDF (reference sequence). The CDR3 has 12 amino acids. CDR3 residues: CATSGEGYGQYF. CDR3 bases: TGTGCCACCTCAGGGGAGGGCTACGGGCAGTACTTC.

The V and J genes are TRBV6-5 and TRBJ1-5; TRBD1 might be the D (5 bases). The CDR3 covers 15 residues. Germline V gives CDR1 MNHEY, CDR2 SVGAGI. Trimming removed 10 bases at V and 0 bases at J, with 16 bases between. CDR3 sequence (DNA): TGTGCCACTGAGACTGGGGGGAATAGCAATCAGCCCCAGCATTTT. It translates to CATETGGNSNQPQHF.

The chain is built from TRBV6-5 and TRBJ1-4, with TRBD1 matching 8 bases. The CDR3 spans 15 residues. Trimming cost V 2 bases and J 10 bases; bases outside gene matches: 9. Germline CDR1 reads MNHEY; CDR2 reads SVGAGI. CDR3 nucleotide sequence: TGTGCCAGCAGTTACGATTTGTCAGGGGGCAGAAAACTGTTTTTT. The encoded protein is CASSYDLSGGRKLFF.

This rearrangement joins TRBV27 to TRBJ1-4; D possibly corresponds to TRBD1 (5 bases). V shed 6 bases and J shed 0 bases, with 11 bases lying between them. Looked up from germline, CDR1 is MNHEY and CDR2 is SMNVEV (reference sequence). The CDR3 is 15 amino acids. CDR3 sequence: CASRPLGATNEKLFF. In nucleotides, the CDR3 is TGTGCCAGCAGACCCTTAGGGGCAACTAATGAAAAACTGTTTTTT.

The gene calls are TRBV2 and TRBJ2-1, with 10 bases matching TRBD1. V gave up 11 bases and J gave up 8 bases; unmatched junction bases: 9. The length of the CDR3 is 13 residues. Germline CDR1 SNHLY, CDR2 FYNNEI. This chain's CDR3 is CAGTRDRGHEQFF. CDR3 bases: TGTGCCGGAACCCGGGACAGGGGCCATGAGCAGTTCTTC.

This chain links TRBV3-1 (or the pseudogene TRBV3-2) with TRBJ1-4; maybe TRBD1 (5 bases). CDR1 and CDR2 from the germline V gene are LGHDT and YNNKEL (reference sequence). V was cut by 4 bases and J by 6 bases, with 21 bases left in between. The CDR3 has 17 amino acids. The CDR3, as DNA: TGTGCCAGCAGCCCGAATTTAAGAAGGGGACGAGATGAAAAACTGTTTTTT. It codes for CASSPNLRRGRDEKLFF.

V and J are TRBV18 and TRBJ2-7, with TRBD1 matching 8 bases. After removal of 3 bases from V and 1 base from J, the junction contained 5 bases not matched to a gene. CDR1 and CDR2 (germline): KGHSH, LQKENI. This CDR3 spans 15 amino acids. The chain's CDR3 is CASSPDRAKSYEQYF. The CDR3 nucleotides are TGTGCCAGCTCACCGGACAGGGCTAAATCCTACGAGCAGTACTTC.

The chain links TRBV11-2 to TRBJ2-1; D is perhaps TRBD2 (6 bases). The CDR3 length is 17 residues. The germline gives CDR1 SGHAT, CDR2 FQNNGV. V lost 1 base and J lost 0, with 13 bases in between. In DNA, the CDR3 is TGTGCCAGCAGCTTAGGGTGGCGGGATAGCTCCTACAATGAGCAGTTCTTC. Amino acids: CASSLGWRDSSYNEQFF.

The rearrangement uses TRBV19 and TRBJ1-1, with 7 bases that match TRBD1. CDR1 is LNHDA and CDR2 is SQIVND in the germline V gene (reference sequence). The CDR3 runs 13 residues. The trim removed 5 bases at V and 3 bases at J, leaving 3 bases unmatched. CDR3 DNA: TGTGCCAGTAGTTTAACAGGGGACACTGAAGCTTTCTTT. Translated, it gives CASSLTGDTEAFF.

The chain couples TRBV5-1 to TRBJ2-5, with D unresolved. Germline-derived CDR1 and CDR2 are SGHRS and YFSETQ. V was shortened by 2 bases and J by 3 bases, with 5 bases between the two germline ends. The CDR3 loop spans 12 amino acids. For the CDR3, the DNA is TGCGCCAGCAGCTTAACAGAAGAGACCCAGTACTTC. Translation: CASSLTEETQYF.

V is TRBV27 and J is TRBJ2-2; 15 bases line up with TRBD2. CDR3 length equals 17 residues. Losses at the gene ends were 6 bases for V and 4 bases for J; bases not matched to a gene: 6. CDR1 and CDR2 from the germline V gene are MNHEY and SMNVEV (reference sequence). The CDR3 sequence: CASRWTSGRAGTGELFF. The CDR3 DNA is TGTGCCAGCAGATGGACTAGCGGGAGGGCCGGCACCGGGGAGCTGTTTTTT.

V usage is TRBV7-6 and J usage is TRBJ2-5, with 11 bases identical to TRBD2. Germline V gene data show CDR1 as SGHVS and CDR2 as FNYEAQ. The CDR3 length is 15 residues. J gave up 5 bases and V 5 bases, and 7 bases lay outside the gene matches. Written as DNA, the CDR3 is TGTGCCAGCAGCCAGACTAGCGGGAAGGTCGAGACCCAGTACTTC. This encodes CASSQTSGKVETQYF.

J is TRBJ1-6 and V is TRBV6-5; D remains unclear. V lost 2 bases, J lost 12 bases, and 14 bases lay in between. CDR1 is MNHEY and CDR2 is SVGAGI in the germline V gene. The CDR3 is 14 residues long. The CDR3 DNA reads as TGTGCCAGCAGTTACGGGGAGGGAACTTTACCCCTCCACTTT. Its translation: CASSYGEGTLPLHF.

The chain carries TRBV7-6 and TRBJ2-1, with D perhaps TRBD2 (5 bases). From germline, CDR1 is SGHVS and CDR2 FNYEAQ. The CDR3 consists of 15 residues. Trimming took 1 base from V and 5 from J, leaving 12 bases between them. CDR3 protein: CASSLVGGLDNEQFF. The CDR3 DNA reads TGTGCCAGCAGCTTAGTAGGCGGGCTTGACAATGAGCAGTTCTTC.

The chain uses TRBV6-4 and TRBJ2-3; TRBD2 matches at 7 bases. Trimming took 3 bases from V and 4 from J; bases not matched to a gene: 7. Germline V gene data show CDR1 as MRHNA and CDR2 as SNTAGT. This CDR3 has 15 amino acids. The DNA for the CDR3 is TGTGCCAGCAGTGAGGCAGGCGGGGGTGCAGATACGCAGTATTTT. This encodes CASSEAGGGADTQYF.

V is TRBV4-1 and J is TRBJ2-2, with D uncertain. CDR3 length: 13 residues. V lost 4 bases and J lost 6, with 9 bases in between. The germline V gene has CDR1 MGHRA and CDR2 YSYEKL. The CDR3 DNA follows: TGCGCCAGCAGCCCAGAGGTTGCCGGGGAGCTGTTTTTT. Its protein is CASSPEVAGELFF.

The CDR3 loop is CASSYFGANIQYF. The CDR3 nucleotides are TGTGCCAGCAGTTATTTCGGGGCGAACATTCAGTACTTC. The chain links TRBV6-2 or TRBV6-3 to TRBJ2-4, with D perhaps being TRBD1 or TRBD2 (5 bases each). The CDR3 consists of 13 residues. Trimming pared 3 bases from V and 7 bases from J, leaving 10 bases between. Germline values: CDR1 MNHEY, CDR2 SVGEGT.

The CDR3 loop reads CSVEGDRGYGYTF. In nucleotides, the CDR3 is TGCAGCGTTGAGGGGGACAGGGGGTATGGCTACACCTTC. The chain carries TRBV29-1 and TRBJ1-2; 11 nucleotides match TRBD1. Per the germline V gene, CDR1 is SQVTM and CDR2 is ANQGSEA. V was pared by 3 bases and J by 5 bases, with 2 bases of the junction left unmatched. The CDR3 covers 13 residues.

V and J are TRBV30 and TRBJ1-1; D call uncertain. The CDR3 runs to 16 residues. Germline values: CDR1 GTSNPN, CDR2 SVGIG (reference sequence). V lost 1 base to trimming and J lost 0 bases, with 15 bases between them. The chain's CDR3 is CAWSARAGIMNTEAFF. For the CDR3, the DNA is TGTGCCTGGAGTGCTAGGGCCGGGATCATGAACACTGAAGCTTTCTTT. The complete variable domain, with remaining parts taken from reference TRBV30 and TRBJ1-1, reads SQTIHQWPATLVQPVGSPLSLECTVEGTSNPNLYWYRQAAGRGLQLLFYSVGIGQISSEVPQNLSASRPQDRQFILSSKKLLLSDSGFYLCAWSARAGIMNTEAFFGQGTRLTVV.

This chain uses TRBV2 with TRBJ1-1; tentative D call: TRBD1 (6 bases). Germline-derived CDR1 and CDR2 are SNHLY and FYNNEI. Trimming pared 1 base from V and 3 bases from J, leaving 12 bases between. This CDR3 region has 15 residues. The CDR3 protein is CASSEDAGEYTEAFF. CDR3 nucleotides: TGTGCCAGCAGTGAAGACGCAGGGGAGTACACTGAAGCTTTCTTT.

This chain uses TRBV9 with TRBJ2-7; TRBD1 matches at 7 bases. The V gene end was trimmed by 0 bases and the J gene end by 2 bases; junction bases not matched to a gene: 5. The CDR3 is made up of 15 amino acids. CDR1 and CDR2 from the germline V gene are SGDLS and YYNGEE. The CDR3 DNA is TGTGCCAGCAGCGTAGTCCCGGACAGGCCCTACGAGCAGTACTTC. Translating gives CASSVVPDRPYEQYF.

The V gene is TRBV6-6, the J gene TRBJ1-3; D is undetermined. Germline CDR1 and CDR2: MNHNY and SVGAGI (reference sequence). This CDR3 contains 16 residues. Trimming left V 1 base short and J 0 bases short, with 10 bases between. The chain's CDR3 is CASSYLATGSGNTIYF. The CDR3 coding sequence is TGTGCCAGCAGTTACTTAGCAACGGGCTCTGGAAACACCATATATTTT.